Reported below is one T cell receptor beta chain. Generated by immunoSEQ multiplex PCR, the TCRdb table keeps only in-frame clones and is missing some. Here the sample spans tens of thousands of clones, around four fifths being singletons. This sample was included in a study of blood T cell repertoires in COVID-19. Study background: Acute and convalescent COVID-19 specimens originated in the United States, Italy and Spain.

CDR1 and CDR2 (germline): SGHDT, YYEEEE. Trimming at V came to 6 bases and at J to 5 bases, leaving 18 bases not matched to a gene. CDR3 length equals 17 residues. The rearrangement joins TRBV5-6 to TRBJ2-3, with 7 bases matching TRBD2. The sample consisted of peripheral blood. The source of this sequence is a human donor in a cohort sampled during active COVID-19. CDR3 protein: CASISTEWGRGVDTQYF. The CDR3 bases are TGTGCCAGCATCAGTACCGAATGGGGGAGGGGCGTAGATACGCAGTATTTT.